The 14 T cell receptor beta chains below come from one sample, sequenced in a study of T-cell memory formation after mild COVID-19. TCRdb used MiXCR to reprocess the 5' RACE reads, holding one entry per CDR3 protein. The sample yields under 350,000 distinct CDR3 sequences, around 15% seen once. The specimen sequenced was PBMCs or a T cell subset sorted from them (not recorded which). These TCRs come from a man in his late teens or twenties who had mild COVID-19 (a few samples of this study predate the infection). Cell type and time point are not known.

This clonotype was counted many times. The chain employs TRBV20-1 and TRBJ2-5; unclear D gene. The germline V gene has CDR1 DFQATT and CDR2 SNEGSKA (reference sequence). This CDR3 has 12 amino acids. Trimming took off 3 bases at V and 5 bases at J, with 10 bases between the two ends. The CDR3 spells CSASSFRETQYF. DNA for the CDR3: TGCAGTGCTAGTTCGTTCAGGGAGACCCAGTACTTC.

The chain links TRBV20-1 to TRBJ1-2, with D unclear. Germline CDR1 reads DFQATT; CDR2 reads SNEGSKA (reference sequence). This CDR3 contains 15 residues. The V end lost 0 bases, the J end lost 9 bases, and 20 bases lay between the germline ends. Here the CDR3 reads CSARDGGSGLKSYTF. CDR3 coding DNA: TGCAGTGCTAGAGATGGCGGCAGCGGGTTAAAGAGCTACACCTTC.

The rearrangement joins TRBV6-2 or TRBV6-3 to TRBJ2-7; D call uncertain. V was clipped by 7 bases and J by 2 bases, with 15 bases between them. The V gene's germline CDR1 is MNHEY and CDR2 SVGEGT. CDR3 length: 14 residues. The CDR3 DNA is TGTGCCAGCACTGCCCGCGACTCAACCTACGAGCAGTACTTC. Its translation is CASTARDSTYEQYF.

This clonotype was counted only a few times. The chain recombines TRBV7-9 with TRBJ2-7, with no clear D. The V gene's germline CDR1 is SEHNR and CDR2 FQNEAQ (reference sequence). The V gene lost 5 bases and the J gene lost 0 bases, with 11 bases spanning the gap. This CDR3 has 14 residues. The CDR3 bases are TGTGCCAGCAGCCTGGACGCGAACTCCTACGAGCAGTACGTC. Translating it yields CASSLDANSYEQYV.

The CDR3 loop is CASSTSRDPRGYTF. The DNA for the CDR3 is TGTGCCAGCAGCACTTCAAGGGACCCGAGAGGCTACACCTTC. The V gene is TRBV12-3 or TRBV12-4, the J gene TRBJ1-2; the D gene is possibly TRBD1 (5 bases). Trimming took 6 bases from V and 8 from J, leaving 19 bases between them. The CDR3 has 14 amino acids.

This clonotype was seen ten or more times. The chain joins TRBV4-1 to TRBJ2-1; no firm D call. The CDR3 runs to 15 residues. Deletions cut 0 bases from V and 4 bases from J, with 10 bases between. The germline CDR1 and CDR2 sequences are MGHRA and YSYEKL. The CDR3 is CASSQEPRTYNEQFF. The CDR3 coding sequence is TGCGCCAGCAGCCAAGAGCCTAGAACGTACAATGAGCAGTTCTTC.

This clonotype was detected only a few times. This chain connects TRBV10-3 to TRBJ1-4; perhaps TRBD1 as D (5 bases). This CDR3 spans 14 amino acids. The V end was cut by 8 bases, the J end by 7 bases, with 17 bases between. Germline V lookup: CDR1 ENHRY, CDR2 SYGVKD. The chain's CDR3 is CAIRQGGGSEKLFF. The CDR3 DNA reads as TGTGCCATCCGGCAGGGTGGTGGCAGTGAAAAACTGTTTTTT.

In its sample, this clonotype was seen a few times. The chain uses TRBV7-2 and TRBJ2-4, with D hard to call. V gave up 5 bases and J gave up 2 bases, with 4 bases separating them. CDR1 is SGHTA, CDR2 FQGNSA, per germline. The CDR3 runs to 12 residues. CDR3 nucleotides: TGTGCCAGCAGCGAACCCAAAAACATTCAGTACTTC. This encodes CASSEPKNIQYF.

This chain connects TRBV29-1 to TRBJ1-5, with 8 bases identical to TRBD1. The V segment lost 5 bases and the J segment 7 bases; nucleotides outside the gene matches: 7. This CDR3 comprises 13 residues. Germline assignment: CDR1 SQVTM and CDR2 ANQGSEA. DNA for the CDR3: TGCAGCGTTACAGGACAGGGAGGGCAGCCCCAGCATTTT. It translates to CSVTGQGGQPQHF.

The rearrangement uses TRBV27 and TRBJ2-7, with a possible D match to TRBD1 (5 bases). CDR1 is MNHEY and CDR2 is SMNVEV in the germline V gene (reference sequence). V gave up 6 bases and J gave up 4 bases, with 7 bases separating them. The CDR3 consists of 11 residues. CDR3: CASRGPYEQYV. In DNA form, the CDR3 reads TGTGCCAGCAGGGGGCCGTACGAGCAGTACGTC.

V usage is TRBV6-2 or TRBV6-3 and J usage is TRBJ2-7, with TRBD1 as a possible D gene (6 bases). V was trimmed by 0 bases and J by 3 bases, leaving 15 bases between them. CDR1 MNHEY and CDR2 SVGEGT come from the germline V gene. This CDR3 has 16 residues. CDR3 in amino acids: CASSYSTSAGDYEQYF. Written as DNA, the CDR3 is TGTGCCAGCAGTTACTCGACATCGGCAGGGGACTACGAGCAGTACTTC.

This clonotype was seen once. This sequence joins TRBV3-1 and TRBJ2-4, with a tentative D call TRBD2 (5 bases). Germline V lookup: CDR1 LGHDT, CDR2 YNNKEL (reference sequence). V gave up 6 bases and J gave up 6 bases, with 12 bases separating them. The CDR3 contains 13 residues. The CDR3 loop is CASSPAEGNIQYF. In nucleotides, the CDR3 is TGTGCCAGCAGTCCCGCTGAGGGAAACATTCAGTACTTC.

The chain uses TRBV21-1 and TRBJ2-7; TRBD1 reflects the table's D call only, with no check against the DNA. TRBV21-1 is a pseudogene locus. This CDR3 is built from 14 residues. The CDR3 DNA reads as TGTGCCAGCAGCACCGGGCGACACACCTACGAGCAGTACGTC. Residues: CASSTGRHTYEQYV.

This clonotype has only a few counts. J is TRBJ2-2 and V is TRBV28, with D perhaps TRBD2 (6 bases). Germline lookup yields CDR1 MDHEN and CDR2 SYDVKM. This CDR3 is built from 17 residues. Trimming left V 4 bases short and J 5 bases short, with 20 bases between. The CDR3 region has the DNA TGTGCCAGCAGTTCCCTAGCGACGGGTACCGTGACCGGGGAGCTGTTTTTT. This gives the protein CASSSLATGTVTGELFF.